At least ten counts were recorded for the clone carrying this TCR beta chain. This CDR3 comprises 14 residues. The germline gives CDR1 DFQATT, CDR2 SNEGSKA (reference sequence). V shed 2 bases and J shed 6 bases, with 17 bases lying between them. This record comes from a study of neurological immune-mediated disorders. MiXCR, run by TCRdb on the 5' RACE reads, gives a single entry per CDR3 protein. The data hold tens of thousands of distinct CDR3 sequences, with 5% to 5.5% observed a single time. The origin of this receptor is a woman in her thirties with multiple sclerosis. The chain employs TRBV20-1 and TRBJ2-7; the D gene is possibly TRBD1 (6 bases). The sequencing sample was made of PBMCs. As DNA, the CDR3 is TGCAGTGCTAGAAGAACACAGGGTTTAGGCGAGCAGTACGTC. Translated: CSARRTQGLGEQYV.